This is a list of T cell receptor beta chains from one sample in a study of blood T cells in healthy people across ages. Each CDR3 protein is one row after TCRdb ran MiXCR on the 5' RACE reads. The table lists under 2 million distinct CDR3 sequences, roughly 32% of them singletons. Material: blood. Source of these receptors: a woman aged 25 to 39 in good health. The CDR3 runs from the conserved cysteine through the conserved F or W. D genes are given only for firm matches. Clone size appears in some rows only: once, few, many, or a class for an expanded clone.

NA | NA | TRBJ2-5 | TRBV6-1 | CASSELRQGWQETQYF | TGTGCCAGCAGCGAACTTAGGCAGGGGTGGCAAGAGACCCAGTACTTC
few | NA | TRBJ1-5 | TRBV10-3 | CAISEGQDSYQPQHF | TGTGCCATCAGTGAAGGGCAGGACTCCTATCAGCCCCAGCATTTT
NA | NA | TRBJ1-2 | TRBV12-3/TRBV12-4 | CASSLPTPGGGYTF | TGTGCCAGCAGTTTACCGACTCCGGGCGGTGGCTACACCTTC
few | NA | TRBJ2-7 | TRBV15 | CATSSLYEQYF | TGTGCCACCAGCAGCCTATACGAGCAGTACTTC
few | NA | TRBJ1-5 | TRBV28 | CASTRGARGNQPQHF | TGTGCCAGCACCAGAGGGGCTAGGGGTAATCAGCCCCAGCATTTT
NA | NA | TRBJ2-2 | TRBV21-1 | CASSKYGQETTGELFF | TGTGCCAGCAGCAAATATGGACAGGAGACCACCGGGGAGCTGTTTTTT
NA | NA | TRBJ1-1 | TRBV11-2 | CASGFVLTEAFF | TGTGCCAGCGGTTTTGTGCTCACTGAAGCTTTCTTT
few | TRBD1 | TRBJ2-7 | TRBV24-1 | CATSDHGTGNYEQYF | TGTGCCACCAGTGACCACGGGACAGGGAACTACGAGCAGTACTTC
few | TRBD2 | TRBJ2-3 | TRBV5-1 | CASGLISGGQDTQYF | TGCGCCAGCGGACTGATAAGCGGGGGGCAGGATACGCAGTATTTT
NA | TRBD1 | TRBJ1-4 | TRBV7-2 | CASSLAGTGANEKRFF | TGTGCCAGCAGCTTAGCCGGGACAGGGGCTAATGAAAAACGGTTTTTT
once | TRBD1 | TRBJ1-1 | TRBV7-9 | CASSYRQGCTEAFF | TGTGCCAGCAGCTACCGACAGGGTTGCACTGAAGCTTTCTTT
few | TRBD2 | TRBJ2-3 | TRBV11-2 | CASTISGGYTDTQYF | TGTGCCAGCACCATTAGCGGGGGGTACACAGATACGCAGTATTTT
many | NA | TRBJ2-7 | TRBV12-3/TRBV12-4 | CASSPSGYEQYF | TGTGCCAGCAGCCCGTCAGGCTACGAGCAGTACTTC
NA | TRBD1 | TRBJ2-5 | TRBV9 | CASSVDRDRQETQYF | TGTGCCAGCAGCGTAGATCGGGACAGACAAGAGACCCAGTACTTC
NA | NA | TRBJ2-7 | TRBV28 | CTTGYSYEQYF | TGCACCACCGGCTACTCCTACGAGCAGTACTTC
NA | TRBD1 | TRBJ1-1 | TRBV6-1 | CASSAPGQGARNTEAFF | TGTGCCAGCAGTGCCCCGGGACAGGGGGCGCGTAACACTGAAGCTTTCTTT
NA | TRBD2 | TRBJ2-1 | TRBV7-9 | CASSPRTSYSGEQFF | TGTGCCAGCAGCCCTCGGACTAGTTATTCCGGTGAGCAGTTCTTC
many | NA | TRBJ2-7 | TRBV20-1 | CSARAGTATYEQYF | TGCAGTGCTAGAGCCGGGACCGCTACCTACGAGCAGTACTTC
few | NA | TRBJ2-5 | TRBV4-1 | CASSQDVTTQYF | TGCGCCAGCAGCCAAGATGTGACGACCCAGTACTTC
few | NA | TRBJ1-1 | TRBV4-1 | CASSQEEFLRDTEAFF | TGCGCCAGCAGCCAAGAAGAATTTCTGCGGGACACTGAAGCTTTCTTT
many | NA | TRBJ2-1 | TRBV12-3/TRBV12-4 | CASSLVNEQFF | TGTGCCAGCAGCTTAGTCAATGAGCAGTTCTTC
NA | NA | TRBJ1-5 | TRBV20-1 | CSARMDSSNQPQHF | TGCAGTGCTAGGATGGATTCCAGCAATCAGCCCCAGCATTTT
NA | NA | TRBJ2-3 | TRBV20-1 | CSATNGDTDTQYF | TGCAGTGCTACAAATGGGGATACAGATACGCAGTATTTT
few | TRBD1 | TRBJ2-7 | TRBV20-1 | CSAGQGVIYEQYF | TGCAGTGCTGGACAGGGGGTGATCTACGAGCAGTACTTC
NA | TRBD2 | TRBJ2-3 | TRBV3-1 | CASSQGLAGEGTDTQYF | TGTGCCAGCAGCCAAGGGTTAGCGGGAGAAGGGACAGATACGCAGTATTTT
NA | TRBD2 | TRBJ2-7 | TRBV9 | CASSLGGSGAGVYEQYF | TGTGCCAGCAGCTTGGGGGGAAGTGGAGCGGGAGTTTACGAGCAGTACTTC
NA | TRBD1 | TRBJ1-5 | TRBV6-2/TRBV6-3 | CASSRTGVSQPQHF | TGTGCCAGCAGCCGGACAGGGGTGTCTCAGCCCCAGCATTTT
few | NA | TRBJ2-7 | TRBV6-1 | CASRDFRGPYEQYF | TGTGCCAGCAGGGATTTTCGGGGTCCCTACGAGCAGTACTTC
NA | TRBD2 | TRBJ2-1 | TRBV18 | CASSPPGTSGYEQFF | TGTGCCAGCTCACCTCCCGGGACTAGCGGGTATGAGCAGTTCTTC
NA | NA | TRBJ1-2 | TRBV9 | CASSGRGQSTGYTF | TGTGCCAGCAGTGGTAGAGGACAATCTACTGGCTACACCTTC
NA | NA | TRBJ2-5 | TRBV20-1 | CSAKGSGGPQATQYF | TGCAGTGCTAAGGGGAGCGGAGGACCACAAGCGACCCAGTACTTC
NA | NA | TRBJ2-5 | TRBV20-1 | CSARGVWPEQYF | TGCAGTGCTAGAGGGGTTTGGCCAGAGCAGTACTTC
once | NA | TRBJ2-5 | TRBV3-1 | CASNTQGGGVETQYF | TGTGCCAGCAACACCCAAGGAGGAGGGGTGGAGACCCAGTACTTC
few | TRBD2 | TRBJ2-3 | TRBV5-5 | CASSFSGSEDTQYF | TGTGCCAGCAGCTTTAGCGGGAGTGAAGATACGCAGTATTTT
NA | TRBD1 | TRBJ1-5 | TRBV20-1 | CSAGQTGAAGNQPQHF | TGCAGTGCTGGACAGACAGGGGCGGCCGGCAATCAGCCCCAGCATTTT
NA | NA | TRBJ1-4 | TRBV7-9 | CASSLRSGDEKLFF | TGTGCCAGCAGCTTGCGGAGTGGTGATGAAAAACTGTTTTTT
NA | NA | TRBJ2-7 | TRBV20-1 | CSAIGTTGGLTYEQYF | TGCAGTGCAATAGGGACTACCGGGGGCCTCACCTACGAGCAGTACTTC
NA | TRBD1 | TRBJ1-4 | TRBV4-2 | CASSPSQGLDEKLFF | TGTGCCAGCAGCCCCTCACAGGGGCTAGATGAAAAACTGTTTTTT
NA | NA | TRBJ1-4 | TRBV5-1 | CASSFTGLTATNEKLFF | TGCGCCAGCAGCTTCACCGGGTTGACCGCAACTAATGAAAAACTGTTTTTT
few | NA | TRBJ2-3 | TRBV7-9 | CASSLAPNGDTQYF | TGTGCCAGCAGCTTAGCGCCCAATGGAGATACGCAGTATTTT
many | NA | TRBJ1-5 | TRBV12-3/TRBV12-4 | CASSLSEAQPQHF | TGTGCCAGCAGTTTAAGTGAGGCTCAGCCCCAGCATTTT
NA | NA | TRBJ1-6 | TRBV20-1 | CSPSSWTNSPLHF | TGCAGTCCGTCTAGCTGGACTAATTCACCCCTCCACTTT
few | NA | TRBJ2-7 | TRBV7-3 | CASRPVPPREQYF | TGTGCCAGCAGGCCTGTTCCCCCCCGCGAGCAGTACTTC
few | NA | TRBJ1-6 | TRBV20-1 | CSAQNPVSNSPLHF | TGCAGTGCTCAAAACCCAGTATCTAATTCACCCCTCCACTTT
NA | NA | TRBJ2-1 | TRBV28 | CASRRWGGTSYNEQFF | TGTGCCAGCAGACGCTGGGGCGGGACCTCCTACAATGAGCAGTTCTTC